This T cell receptor beta chain was captured by sequencing in a study of blood T cell repertoires in COVID-19. Study-level information: COVID-19 samples from acute and convalescent phases originated in the United States, Italy and Spain. PBMCs, B-cell-depleted T cells, or T cells were the source of the cDNA or gDNA that made up the material.

Per the study methods: Amplifying reference gene primers gave estimates of nucleated cell counts. The protocol was immunoSEQ multiplex PCR, while the TCRdb copy is restricted to in-frame clones and leaves out a portion. The DNA gave D and trimming, while V, J and clone size come from that table. The sample carries about 150,000 clones, around four fifths recorded once. With termini counted, the CDR3 has 11 amino acids. In regard to this clone: The conserved phenylalanine or tryptophan normally closing the CDR3 is absent here, so this likely arose from a read error. The limits of the CDR3 on the DNA are not certain, so only TCRdb's listed CDR3 is given.

The receptor was isolated from a woman between 40 and 50 years old with active or convalescent COVID-19. V gene TRBV5-3 combines with J gene TRBJ1-4. TRBV5-3 is classed as an ORF, of uncertain function. The sequencing input was peripheral blood. The CDR3 reads CARRAGGPEVL.